Shown below are 5 T cell receptor beta chains from a single sample sequenced in a study of shared clonotypes between healthy human individuals (dated by TCRdb to 2020 to 2021). Library preparation employed the immunoSEQ multiplex PCR assay. TCRdb retrieved this table from immuneACCESS and kept in-frame rearrangements only. Not all clones are present; in checked studies, unresolved V genes account for under half, and no reason is known for the remainder. This sample comprises around 2,100,000 clones, about 95% of them detected only once. 1% to 1.5% of the sample goes to the ten largest clones. For the CD8 naive samples, CD45RO-negative cells were positively selected for CCR7, yielding a CD45RA+CCR7+ population from which TemRA cells were excluded. The specimen was naive CD8+ T cells sorted from blood. This specimen's cell subset or site label, per the study, means: CD45RA+CCR7+. All receptors come from a young man in good health.

V is TRBV6-5 and J is TRBJ1-1, with a possible D match to TRBD1 (6 bases). Trimming cost V 5 bases and J 5 bases, with 15 bases left between them. Germline lookup yields CDR1 MNHEY and CDR2 SVGAGI. The CDR3 length is 14 residues. The CDR3 DNA follows: TGTGCCAGCAGTCCCACGACAGGAGGGACTGAAGCTTTCTTT. Its protein product is CASSPTTGGTEAFF.

The chain is built from TRBV30 and TRBJ1-2; D unresolved. The V gene lost 0 bases and the J gene lost 2 bases, with 16 bases spanning the gap. This CDR3 has 16 amino acids. Germline values: CDR1 GTSNPN, CDR2 SVGIG (reference sequence). This chain's CDR3 is CAWSVQNPPRNYGYTF. Here the CDR3 DNA reads TGTGCCTGGAGTGTACAAAACCCACCGAGGAACTATGGCTACACCTTC.

Concerning this clone: Other DNA sequences of this sample code for an identical CDR3. The genes are TRBV6-5 and TRBJ1-1; possible D gene TRBD1, 6 bases. The germline gives CDR1 MNHEY, CDR2 SVGAGI. V was pared by 2 bases and J by 4 bases, with 11 bases between. CDR3 length: 14 amino acids. The CDR3 DNA reads TGTGCCAGCAGTTACGGGGGGGCGGGCACTGAAGCTTTCTTT. Translated: CASSYGGAGTEAFF.

The chain couples TRBV10-1 to TRBJ2-1; TRBD1 agrees at 8 bases. This CDR3 is 14 amino acids long. Trimming cost V 6 bases and J 7 bases; bases outside gene matches: 8. CDR1 is WNHNN and CDR2 is SYGVQD in the germline V gene (reference sequence). Here the CDR3 DNA reads TGCGCCAGCAGCCCGGGACAGGCCTCTAATGAGCAGTTCTTC. It specifies CASSPGQASNEQFF.

Comment on this clone: This same CDR3 is encoded by further DNA sequences in the sample. The V gene is TRBV27, the J gene TRBJ2-2, with D possibly being TRBD2 (6 bases). V was clipped by 2 bases and J by 5 bases, with 6 bases between them. This CDR3 is built from 13 residues. Looked up from germline, CDR1 is MNHEY and CDR2 is SMNVEV (reference sequence). The CDR3 bases are TGTGCCAGCAGTTTACGGGGGACCGGGGAGCTGTTTTTT. Its translation: CASSLRGTGELFF.